This TCR beta chain derives from a study of cytomegalovirus exposure and HLA in healthy donors. The PCR ran on 60 Vbeta and 13 Jbeta primers. Libraries were prepared by immunoSEQ multiplex PCR; TCRdb keeps only in-frame clonotypes and omits some of them. This sample has 170,000 or so clones, with around four fifths found just once. The CDR3 has 15 amino acids. Deletions cut 5 bases from V and 8 bases from J, with 21 bases between. Germline V lookup: CDR1 WSHSY, CDR2 SAAADI. Sequencing was done on a sample of PBMCs. The chain couples TRBV10-2 to TRBJ1-2; the D gene is possibly TRBD1 (6 bases). The receptor was isolated from a girl aged 10 to 17 in good health and CMV-seropositive. The DNA for the CDR3 is TGCGCCAGCAGTAACAACAGGGCTCCCCGAGACGGCTACACCTTC. This encodes CASSNNRAPRDGYTF.